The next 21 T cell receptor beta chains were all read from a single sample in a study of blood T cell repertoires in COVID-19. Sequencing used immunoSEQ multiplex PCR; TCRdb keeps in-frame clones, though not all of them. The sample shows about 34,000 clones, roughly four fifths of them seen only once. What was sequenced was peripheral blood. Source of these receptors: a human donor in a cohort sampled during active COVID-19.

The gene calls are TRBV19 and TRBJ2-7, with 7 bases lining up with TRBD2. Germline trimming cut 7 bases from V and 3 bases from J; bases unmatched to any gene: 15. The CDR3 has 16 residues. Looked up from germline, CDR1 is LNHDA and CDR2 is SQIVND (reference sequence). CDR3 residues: CASTPTGGGRSYEQYF. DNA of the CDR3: TGTGCCAGTACCCCCACTGGCGGGGGAAGAAGCTACGAGCAGTACTTC. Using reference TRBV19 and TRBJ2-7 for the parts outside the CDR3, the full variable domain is DGGITQSPKYLFRKEGQNVTLSCEQNLNHDAMYWYRQDPGQGLRLIYYSQIVNDFQKGDIAEGYSVSREKKESFPLTVTSAQKNPTAFYLCASTPTGGGRSYEQYFGPGTRLTVT.

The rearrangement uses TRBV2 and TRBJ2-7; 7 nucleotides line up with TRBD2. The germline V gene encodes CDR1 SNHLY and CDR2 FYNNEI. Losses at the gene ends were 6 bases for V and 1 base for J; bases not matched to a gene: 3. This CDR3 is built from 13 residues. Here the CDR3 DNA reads TGTGCCAGCAGCGGGGACTATTCCTACGAGCAGTACTTC. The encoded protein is CASSGDYSYEQYF. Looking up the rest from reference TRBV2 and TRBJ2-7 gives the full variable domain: EPEVTQTPSHQVTQMGQEVILRCVPISNHLYFYWYRQILGQKVEFLVSFYNNEISEKSEIFDDQFSVERPDGSNFTLKIRSTKLEDSAMYFCASSGDYSYEQYFGPGTRLTVT.

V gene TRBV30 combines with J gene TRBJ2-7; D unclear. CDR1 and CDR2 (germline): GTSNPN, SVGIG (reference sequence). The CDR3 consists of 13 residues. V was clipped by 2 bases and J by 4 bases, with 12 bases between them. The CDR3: CAWSTGFRYEQYF. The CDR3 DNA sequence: TGTGCCTGGAGTACGGGTTTCCGGTACGAGCAGTACTTC.

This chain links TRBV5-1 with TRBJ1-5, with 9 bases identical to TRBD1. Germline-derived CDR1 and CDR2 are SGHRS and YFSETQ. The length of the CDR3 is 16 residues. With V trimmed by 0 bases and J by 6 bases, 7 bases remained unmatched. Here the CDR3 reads CASSLGSTGGGQPQHF. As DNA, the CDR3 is TGCGCCAGCAGCTTGGGAAGTACAGGGGGCGGTCAGCCCCAGCATTTT.

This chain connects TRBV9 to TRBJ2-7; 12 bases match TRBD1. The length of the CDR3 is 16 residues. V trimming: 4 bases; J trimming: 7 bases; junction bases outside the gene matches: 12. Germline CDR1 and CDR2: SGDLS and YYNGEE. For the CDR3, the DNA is TGTGCCAGCAGCAAGTCACCGGGACAGGGGGCTTATGAGCAGTACTTC. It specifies CASSKSPGQGAYEQYF.

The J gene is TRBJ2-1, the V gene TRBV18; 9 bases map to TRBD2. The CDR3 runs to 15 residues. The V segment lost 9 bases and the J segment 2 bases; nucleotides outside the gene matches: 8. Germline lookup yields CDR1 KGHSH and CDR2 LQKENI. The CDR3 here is CASIKSGGTYNEQFF. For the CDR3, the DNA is TGTGCCAGTATAAAAAGCGGGGGGACCTACAATGAGCAGTTCTTC.

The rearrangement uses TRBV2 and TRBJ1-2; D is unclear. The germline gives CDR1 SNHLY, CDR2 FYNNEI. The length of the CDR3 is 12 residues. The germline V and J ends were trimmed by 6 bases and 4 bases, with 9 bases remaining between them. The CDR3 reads CASSKAGYGYTF. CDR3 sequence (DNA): TGTGCCAGCAGCAAGGCAGGCTATGGCTACACCTTC. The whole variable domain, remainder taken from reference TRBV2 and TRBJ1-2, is EPEVTQTPSHQVTQMGQEVILRCVPISNHLYFYWYRQILGQKVEFLVSFYNNEISEKSEIFDDQFSVERPDGSNFTLKIRSTKLEDSAMYFCASSKAGYGYTFGSGTRLTVV.

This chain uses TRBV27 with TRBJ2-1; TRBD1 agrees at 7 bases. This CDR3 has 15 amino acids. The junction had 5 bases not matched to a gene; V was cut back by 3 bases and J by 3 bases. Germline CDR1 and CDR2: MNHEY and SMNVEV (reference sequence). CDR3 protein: CASSLLDRVYNEQFF. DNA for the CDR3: TGTGCCAGCAGTTTGCTCGACAGGGTCTACAATGAGCAGTTCTTC.

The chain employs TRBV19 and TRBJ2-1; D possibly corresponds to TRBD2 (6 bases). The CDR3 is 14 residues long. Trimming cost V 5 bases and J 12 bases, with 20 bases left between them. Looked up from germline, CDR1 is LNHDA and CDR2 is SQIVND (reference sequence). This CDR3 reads CASSLGLGSRGQFF. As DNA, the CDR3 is TGTGCCAGTAGTTTGGGACTGGGATCCCGTGGGCAGTTCTTC.

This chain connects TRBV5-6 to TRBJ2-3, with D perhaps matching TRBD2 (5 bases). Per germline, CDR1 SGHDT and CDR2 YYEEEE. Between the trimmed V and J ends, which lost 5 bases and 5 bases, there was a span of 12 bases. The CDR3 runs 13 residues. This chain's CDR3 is CASRIRGIDTQYF. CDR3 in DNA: TGTGCCAGCAGAATTCGAGGGATAGATACGCAGTATTTT.

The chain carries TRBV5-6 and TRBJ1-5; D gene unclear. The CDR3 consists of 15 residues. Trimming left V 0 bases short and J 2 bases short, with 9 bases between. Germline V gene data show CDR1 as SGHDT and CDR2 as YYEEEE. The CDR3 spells CASSLGWRGNQPQHF. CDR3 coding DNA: TGTGCCAGCAGCTTGGGTTGGCGGGGCAATCAGCCCCAGCATTTT.

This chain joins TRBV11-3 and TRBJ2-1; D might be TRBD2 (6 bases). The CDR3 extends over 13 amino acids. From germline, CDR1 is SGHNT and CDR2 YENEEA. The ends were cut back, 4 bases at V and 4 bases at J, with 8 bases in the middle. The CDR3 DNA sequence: TGTGCCAGCAGCTGGGACTCTTACAATGAGCAGTTCTTC. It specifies CASSWDSYNEQFF.

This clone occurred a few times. For the CDR3, the DNA is TGCGCCAGCAGCTTGAACCAGGGCCCAGGCTATGGCTACACCTTC. The encoded protein is CASSLNQGPGYGYTF. The V gene is TRBV5-1, the J gene TRBJ1-2, with D maybe TRBD1 (5 bases). Germline CDR1 is SGHRS and CDR2 is YFSETQ. CDR3 size: 15 residues. The V end was cut by 1 base, the J end by 4 bases, with 14 bases between.

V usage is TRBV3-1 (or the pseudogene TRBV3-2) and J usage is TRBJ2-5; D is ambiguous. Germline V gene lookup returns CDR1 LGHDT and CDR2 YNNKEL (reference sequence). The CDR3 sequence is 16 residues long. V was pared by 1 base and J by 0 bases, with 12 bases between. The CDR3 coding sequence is TGTGCCAGCAGCCAAGTCAGGAACCCGTACCAAGAGACCCAGTACTTC. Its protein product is CASSQVRNPYQETQYF.

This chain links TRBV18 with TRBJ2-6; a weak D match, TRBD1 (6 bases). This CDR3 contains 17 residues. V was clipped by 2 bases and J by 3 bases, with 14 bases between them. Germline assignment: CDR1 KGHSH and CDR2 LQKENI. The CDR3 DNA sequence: TGTGCCAGCTCACCAATGGCAGGGGCTGATGGGGCCAACGTCCTGACTTTC. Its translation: CASSPMAGADGANVLTF.

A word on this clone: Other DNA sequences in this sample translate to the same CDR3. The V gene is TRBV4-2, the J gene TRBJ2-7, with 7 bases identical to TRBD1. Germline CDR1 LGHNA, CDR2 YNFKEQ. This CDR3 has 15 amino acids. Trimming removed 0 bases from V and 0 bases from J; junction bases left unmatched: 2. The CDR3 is CASSQEGDSSYEQYF. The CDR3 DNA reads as TGTGCCAGCAGCCAAGAAGGGGACAGCTCCTACGAGCAGTACTTC.

CDR3 DNA: TGTGCCAGCAGCCCCTTGGGCGGGAGTAACTTGGTATGGCAAGAGACCCAGTACTTC. Its translation: CASSPLGGSNLVWQETQYF. The V and J genes are TRBV7-3 and TRBJ2-5; 7 nucleotides align to TRBD2. This CDR3 contains 19 residues. The junction had 20 bases not matched to a gene; V was cut back by 5 bases and J by 2 bases. Germline-derived CDR1 and CDR2 are SGHTA and FQGTGA. Full variable domain (outside the CDR3, taken from reference TRBV7-3 and TRBJ2-5): GAGVSQTPSNKVTEKGKYVELRCDPISGHTALYWYRQSLGQGPEFLIYFQGTGAADDSGLPNDRFFAVRPEGSVSTLKIQRTERGDSAVYLCASSPLGGSNLVWQETQYFGPGTRLLVL.

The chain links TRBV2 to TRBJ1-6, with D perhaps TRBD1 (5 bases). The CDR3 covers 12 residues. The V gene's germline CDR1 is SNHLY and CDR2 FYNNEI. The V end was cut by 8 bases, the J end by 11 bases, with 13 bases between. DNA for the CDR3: TGTGCCAGCGGGGCGGACGCTGCACCCCTCCACTTT. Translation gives CASGADAAPLHF.

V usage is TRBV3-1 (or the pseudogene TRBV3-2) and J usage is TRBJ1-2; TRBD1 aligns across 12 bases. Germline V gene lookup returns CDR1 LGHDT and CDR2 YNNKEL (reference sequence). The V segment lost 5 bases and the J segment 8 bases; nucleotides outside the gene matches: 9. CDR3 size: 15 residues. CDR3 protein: CASSNPGQGARGYTF. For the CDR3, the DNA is TGTGCCAGCAGCAATCCGGGACAGGGGGCGAGGGGCTACACCTTC.

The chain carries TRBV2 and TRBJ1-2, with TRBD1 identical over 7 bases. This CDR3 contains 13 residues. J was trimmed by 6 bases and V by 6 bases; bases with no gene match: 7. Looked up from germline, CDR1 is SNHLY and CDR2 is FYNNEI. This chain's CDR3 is CASRDDRENGYTF. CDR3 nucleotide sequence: TGTGCCAGCAGAGATGACAGGGAAAATGGCTACACCTTC.

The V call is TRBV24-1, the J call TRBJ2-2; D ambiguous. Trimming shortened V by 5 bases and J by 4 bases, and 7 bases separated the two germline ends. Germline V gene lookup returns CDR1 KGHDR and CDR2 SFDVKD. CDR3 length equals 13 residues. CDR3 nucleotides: TGTGCCACCAGTGGCAGGCCCACCGGGGAGCTGTTTTTT. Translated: CATSGRPTGELFF.